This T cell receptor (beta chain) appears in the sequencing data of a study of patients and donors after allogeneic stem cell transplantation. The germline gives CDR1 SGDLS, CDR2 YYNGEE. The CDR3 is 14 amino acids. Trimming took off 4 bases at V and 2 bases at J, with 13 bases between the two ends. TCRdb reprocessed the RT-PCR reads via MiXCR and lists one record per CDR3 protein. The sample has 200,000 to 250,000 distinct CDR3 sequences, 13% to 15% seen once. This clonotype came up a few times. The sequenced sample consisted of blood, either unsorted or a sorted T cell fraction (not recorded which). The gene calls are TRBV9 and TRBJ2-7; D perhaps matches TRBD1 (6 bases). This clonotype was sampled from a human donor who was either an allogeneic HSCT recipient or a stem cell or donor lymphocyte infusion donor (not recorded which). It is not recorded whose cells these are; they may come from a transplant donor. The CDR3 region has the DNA TGTGCCAGCAGCTCTCGGGACAACGCCTACGAGCAGTACTTC. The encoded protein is CASSSRDNAYEQYF. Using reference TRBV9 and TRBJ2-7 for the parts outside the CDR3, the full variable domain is DSGVTQTPKHLITATGQRVTLRCSPRSGDLSVYWYQQSLDQGLQFLIQYYNGEERAKGNILERFSAQQFPDLHSELNLSSLELGDSALYFCASSSRDNAYEQYFGPGTRLTVT.